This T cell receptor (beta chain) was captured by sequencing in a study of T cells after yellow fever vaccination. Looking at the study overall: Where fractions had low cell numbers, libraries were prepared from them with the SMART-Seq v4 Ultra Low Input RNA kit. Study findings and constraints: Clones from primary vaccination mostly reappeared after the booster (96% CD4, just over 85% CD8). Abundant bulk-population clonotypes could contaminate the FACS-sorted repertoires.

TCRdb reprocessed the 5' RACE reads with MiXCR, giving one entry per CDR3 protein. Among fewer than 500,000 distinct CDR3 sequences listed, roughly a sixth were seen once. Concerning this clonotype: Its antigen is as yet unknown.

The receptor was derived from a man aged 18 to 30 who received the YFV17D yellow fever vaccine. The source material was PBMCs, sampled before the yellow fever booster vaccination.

This CDR3 is CSVIGQAYEQYF. The DNA of the CDR3 is TGCAGCGTGATCGGACAGGCCTACGAGCAGTACTTC. The chain couples TRBV29-1 to TRBJ2-7; the match to TRBD1 covers 7 bases. CDR1 is SQVTM, CDR2 ANQGSEA, per germline. The V segment lost 6 bases and the J segment 2 bases; nucleotides outside the gene matches: 4. The CDR3 consists of 12 residues.